A selection of T cell receptor beta chains follows, all from one sample in a study of early T cells in non-severe SARS-CoV-2 infection. TCRdb processed the 5' RACE reads anew with MiXCR; each CDR3 protein has one entry. The data hold around 65,000 distinct CDR3 sequences, with roughly 12% observed a single time. Sequenced here: whole blood, sampled at baseline. The receptor source for this set is an adult who was a healthcare worker with PCR-confirmed SARS-CoV-2 infection or an uninfected control (not recorded which). CDR3s leave out the opening cysteine and the closing phenylalanine or tryptophan. Only part of the rows carry a size: once, few, many, or a class if the clone is expanded.

CDR3 protein,clone size,J gene,V gene
ASRTGQRIYEQY,few,TRBJ2-7,TRBV10-2
ASSQRYTRDTQY,NA,TRBJ2-3,TRBV5-6
ASSLALEADTQY,NA,TRBJ2-3,TRBV7-2
ATLPSGRAPEQY,few,TRBJ2-7,TRBV6-6
SARGSGRTSYEQY,NA,TRBJ2-7,TRBV20-1
ASSGGQGFSEAF,few,TRBJ1-1,TRBV5-1
AWGDGNTEAF,NA,TRBJ1-1,TRBV30
AILKGSPNTGELF,NA,TRBJ2-2,TRBV10-3
ASSPTGVMGTQY,few,TRBJ2-3,TRBV3-1
ASSRTAAPGETQY,few,TRBJ2-5,TRBV7-9
ASSSWGENSPLH,NA,TRBJ1-6,TRBV28
SATAGGDTQY,few,TRBJ2-3,TRBV20-1
ASSFIRQGVRNTEAF,NA,TRBJ1-1,TRBV28
ASSWRMGQGITEAL,NA,TRBJ1-1,TRBV5-1
ASSALSGADTQY,many,TRBJ2-3,TRBV11-2
ASSLTGTHATDTQY,once,TRBJ2-3,TRBV3-1
ASSLRRDPLHPAF,few,TRBJ1-1,TRBV18
SAIAGAPRNEQF,NA,TRBJ2-1,TRBV20-1
ASKFSNQPQH,NA,TRBJ1-5,TRBV12-3/TRBV12-4
ASRQGLAGADTQY,NA,TRBJ2-3,TRBV7-2
ASSSWGEPGLGTQY,few,TRBJ2-3,TRBV27
ASSPPPSGGGELF,NA,TRBJ2-2,TRBV6-2/TRBV6-3
ASAAGHYYGYT,NA,TRBJ1-2,TRBV6-1
SASRDSGANVLT,few,TRBJ2-6,TRBV20-1
ASSLETGNYGYT,few,TRBJ1-2,TRBV7-2
ASSFGGAVYQPQH,NA,TRBJ1-5,TRBV5-5
ASTPSSGIGDTGELF,NA,TRBJ2-2,TRBV19
AGRRDSSYNEQF,NA,TRBJ2-1,TRBV6-2/TRBV6-3
ASSSTEFYGYT,NA,TRBJ1-2,TRBV6-2/TRBV6-3
ASTHRGRNNEQF,few,TRBJ2-1,TRBV28
ASSLGPEGANVLT,few,TRBJ2-6,TRBV5-1
ASSLNTYEQY,few,TRBJ2-7,TRBV7-2
ASSRDGDTGELF,few,TRBJ2-2,TRBV7-7
ASSQDVGDEQY,NA,TRBJ2-7,TRBV4-3
ASRNRGVGSPLH,NA,TRBJ1-6,TRBV2
ASSLGAGEANYEQY,few,TRBJ2-7,TRBV5-6
ASSLYRTGGETQY,NA,TRBJ2-5,TRBV28
SARHTGFQAKNIQY,few,TRBJ2-4,TRBV20-1
ASSYQGGNQPQH,few,TRBJ1-5,TRBV27
ASSLEGGRRQPQH,once,TRBJ1-5,TRBV7-2
ASSPPFSRQH,many,TRBJ1-5,TRBV12-3/TRBV12-4
SALKGPNEQF,few,TRBJ2-1,TRBV20-1
SAPHSSYNEQF,few,TRBJ2-1,TRBV20-1
ASSAGGDSGETQY,NA,TRBJ2-5,TRBV9
AISDDSSSYEQY,NA,TRBJ2-7,TRBV10-3
ASSLQGDSYNEQF,NA,TRBJ2-1,TRBV12-3/TRBV12-4
ASSYGSYYGYT,NA,TRBJ1-2,TRBV28
ASSPRQGSYGTEAF,few,TRBJ1-1,TRBV18
ASRQQGYYEQY,few,TRBJ2-7,TRBV19
ASSLARTSGGDIQY,many,TRBJ2-4,TRBV19
ASSPYRGGHNEQF,few,TRBJ2-1,TRBV5-6
ASSFGGVYQPQH,few,TRBJ1-5,TRBV12-3/TRBV12-4
ASSSWVKDPEYGYT,many,TRBJ1-2,TRBV12-3/TRBV12-4
ASSYSGRSTDTQY,NA,TRBJ2-3,TRBV6-5
ASSESSGSFFYNEQF,many,TRBJ2-1,TRBV6-4